Sequencing of this T cell receptor beta chain was carried out in a study of blood T cell repertoires in COVID-19. The wider study: From the United States, Italy and Spain came samples of acute and convalescent COVID-19. The analysed material was cDNA or gDNA that came from T cells, B-cell-depleted T cells, or PBMCs.

The protocol was immunoSEQ multiplex PCR, while the TCRdb copy is restricted to in-frame clones and leaves out a portion. This table holds over 85,000 clones, around 88% found once. Germline assignment: CDR1 SGDLS and CDR2 YYNGEE. Trimming left V 1 base short and J 5 bases short, with 4 bases between. CDR3 length equals 12 residues. The sample was peripheral blood. The chain has TRBV9 and TRBJ2-1; D unclear. The sequence was obtained from a woman aged 70 to 79 with acute or convalescent COVID-19. Here the CDR3 reads CASSVRDNEQFF. In DNA form, the CDR3 reads TGTGCCAGCAGCGTAAGAGACAATGAGCAGTTCTTC. Together with reference TRBV9 and TRBJ2-1, the CDR3 gives the full variable domain: DSGVTQTPKHLITATGQRVTLRCSPRSGDLSVYWYQQSLDQGLQFLIQYYNGEERAKGNILERFSAQQFPDLHSELNLSSLELGDSALYFCASSVRDNEQFFGPGTRLTVL.